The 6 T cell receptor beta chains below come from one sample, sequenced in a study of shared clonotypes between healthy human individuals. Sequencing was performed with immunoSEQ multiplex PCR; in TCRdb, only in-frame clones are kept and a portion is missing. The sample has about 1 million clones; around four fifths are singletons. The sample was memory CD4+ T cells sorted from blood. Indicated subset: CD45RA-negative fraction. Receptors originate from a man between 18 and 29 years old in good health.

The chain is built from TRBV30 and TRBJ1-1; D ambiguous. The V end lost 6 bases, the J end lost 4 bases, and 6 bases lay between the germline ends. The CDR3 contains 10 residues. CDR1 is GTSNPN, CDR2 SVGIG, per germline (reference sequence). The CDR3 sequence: CACPGTEAFF. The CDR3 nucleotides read TGTGCCTGCCCGGGCACTGAAGCTTTCTTT.

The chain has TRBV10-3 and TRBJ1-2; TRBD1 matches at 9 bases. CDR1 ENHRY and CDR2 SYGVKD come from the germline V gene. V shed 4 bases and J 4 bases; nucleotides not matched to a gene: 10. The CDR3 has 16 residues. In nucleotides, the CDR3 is TGTGCCATCAGTGGTGGACAGGGGCGGGGTACCTATGGCTACACCTTC. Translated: CAISGGQGRGTYGYTF.

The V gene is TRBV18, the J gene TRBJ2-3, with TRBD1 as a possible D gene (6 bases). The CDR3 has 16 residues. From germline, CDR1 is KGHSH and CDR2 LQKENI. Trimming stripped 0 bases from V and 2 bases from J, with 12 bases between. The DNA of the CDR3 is TGTGCCAGCTCACCACCGACAGGCGCTCTCACAGATACGCAGTATTTT. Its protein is CASSPPTGALTDTQYF.

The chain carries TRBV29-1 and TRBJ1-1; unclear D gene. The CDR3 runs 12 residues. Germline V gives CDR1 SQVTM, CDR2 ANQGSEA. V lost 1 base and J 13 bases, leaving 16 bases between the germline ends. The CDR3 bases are TGCAGCGTTGAAGGGGTGGCAGGAAAAGGTTTCTTT. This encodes CSVEGVAGKGFF. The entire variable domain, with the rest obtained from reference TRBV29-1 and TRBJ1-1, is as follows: SAVISQKPSRDICQRGTSLTIQCQVDSQVTMMFWYRQQPGQSLTLIATANQGSEATYESGFVIDKFPISRPNLTFSTLTVSNMSPEDSSIYLCSVEGVAGKGFFGQGTRLTVV.

The CDR3 DNA follows: TGTGCCAGCAGTCCGGACAGGGGAAGCGAGCAGTACTTC. It translates to CASSPDRGSEQYF. This chain connects TRBV7-9 to TRBJ2-7, with 9 nucleotides matching TRBD1. This CDR3 has 13 amino acids. J lost 6 bases, V lost 6 bases, and 6 bases had no gene match. Per germline, CDR1 SEHNR and CDR2 FQNEAQ (reference sequence).

CDR3 DNA sequence: TGTGCCAGCACCCGAGCGGGCGAGGGCGGGGAGCTGTTTTTT. Translating gives CASTRAGEGGELFF. The rearrangement uses TRBV6-1 and TRBJ2-2, with D possibly being TRBD2 (6 bases). The CDR3 contains 14 residues. CDR1 and CDR2 from the germline V gene are MNHNS and SASEGT. Trimming stripped 7 bases from V and 7 bases from J, with 16 bases between.